The following is a TCR beta chain sequence with its context. Here immunoSEQ multiplex PCR was the method, and the copy in TCRdb shows in-frame clones only, minus some. Of about 260,000 clones listed, approximately 80% were seen once; the top ten hold roughly 4%. The data are from a study of blood T cell repertoires in COVID-19. CDR3 length: 15 amino acids. V was pared by 6 bases and J by 3 bases, with 8 bases of the junction left unmatched. The germline V gene encodes CDR1 MDHEN and CDR2 SYDVKM. The receptor was isolated from a man in his 60s with acute or convalescent COVID-19. Sequenced sample: peripheral blood. The rearrangement uses TRBV28 and TRBJ2-7, with 10 bases lining up with TRBD2. CDR3 in amino acids: CASRTTSGLDYEQYF. The CDR3 nucleotides are TGTGCCAGCAGGACGACTAGCGGGTTAGACTACGAGCAGTACTTC.